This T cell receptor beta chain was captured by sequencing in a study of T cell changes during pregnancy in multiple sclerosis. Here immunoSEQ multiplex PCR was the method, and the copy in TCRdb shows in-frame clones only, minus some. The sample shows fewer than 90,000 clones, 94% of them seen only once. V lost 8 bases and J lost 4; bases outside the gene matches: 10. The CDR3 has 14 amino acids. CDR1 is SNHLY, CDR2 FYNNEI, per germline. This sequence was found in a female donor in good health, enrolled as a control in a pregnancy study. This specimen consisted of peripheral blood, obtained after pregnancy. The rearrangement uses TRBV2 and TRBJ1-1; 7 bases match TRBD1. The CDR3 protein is CASDFQGEGTEAFF. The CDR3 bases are TGTGCCAGCGATTTTCAGGGGGAAGGCACTGAAGCTTTCTTT.